Shown below are 9 T cell receptor beta chains from a single sample sequenced in a study of T-cell memory formation after mild COVID-19. TCRdb used MiXCR to reprocess the 5' RACE reads, holding one entry per CDR3 protein. The table shows about 250,000 distinct CDR3 sequences, with 15% occurring only once. Specimen: PBMCs or a T cell subset sorted from them (not recorded which). All receptors come from an adult woman who had mild COVID-19 (a few samples of this study predate the infection). Cell type and time point are not known.

The chain has TRBV3-1 and TRBJ2-1; either TRBD1 or TRBD2 may supply D (5 bases each). V was trimmed by 4 bases and J by 5 bases, leaving 15 bases between them. This CDR3 is built from 15 residues. The germline gives CDR1 LGHDT, CDR2 YNNKEL (reference sequence). The CDR3 DNA reads TGTGCCAGCAGCCGTCGTCGGGGCAGGGACAATGAGCAGTTCTTC. It is translated as CASSRRRGRDNEQFF.

The table lists this clonotype with a few counts. The J gene is TRBJ1-3, the V gene TRBV7-2; TRBD1 is a possible D gene (5 bases). CDR3 length: 13 amino acids. The V gene lost 5 bases and the J gene lost 4 bases, with 9 bases spanning the gap. The V gene's germline CDR1 is SGHTA and CDR2 FQGNSA. DNA of the CDR3: TGTGCCAGCAGCCCGACAGTCGGAAACACCATATATTTT. It encodes CASSPTVGNTIYF.

This clonotype was counted a few times. This chain links TRBV12-3 or TRBV12-4 with TRBJ2-7; tentatively, D is TRBD1 (6 bases). Trimming cost V 2 bases and J 6 bases, with 14 bases left between them. The CDR3 has 14 amino acids. CDR3 coding DNA: TGTGCCAGCAGTTTATCTGTCAGGGGAAGCGAGCAGTACTTC. Its protein product is CASSLSVRGSEQYF.

This clonotype was counted ten times or more. The chain couples TRBV10-3 to TRBJ2-1; 9 bases align to TRBD2. The CDR3 length is 15 residues. After removal of 10 bases from V and 2 bases from J, the junction contained 9 bases not matched to a gene. CDR1 is ENHRY, CDR2 SYGVKD, per germline. The CDR3 sequence is CATLAGGRAYNEQFF. CDR3 nucleotides: TGTGCCACCTTAGCTGGCGGGAGGGCCTACAATGAGCAGTTCTTC.

This clonotype was observed at least ten times. Here the CDR3 reads CSARSVNEKLFF. The CDR3 coding sequence is TGCAGTGCTAGATCGGTTAATGAAAAACTGTTTTTT. The rearrangement uses TRBV20-1 and TRBJ1-4; D gene ambiguous. Germline lookup yields CDR1 DFQATT and CDR2 SNEGSKA (reference sequence). V lost 2 bases and J lost 4, with 5 bases in between. CDR3 size: 12 residues.

This rearrangement joins TRBV10-2 to TRBJ2-1; 10 nucleotides agree with TRBD2. CDR3 length: 15 amino acids. J gave up 6 bases and V 6 bases, and 8 bases lay outside the gene matches. Looked up from germline, CDR1 is WSHSY and CDR2 is SAAADI. DNA of the CDR3: TGCGCCAGCAGATCGACTAGCGGGTGGCGCAATGAGCAGTTCTTC. Amino acid sequence: CASRSTSGWRNEQFF.

The V and J genes are TRBV6-1 and TRBJ1-4, with unresolved D. V was trimmed by 8 bases and J by 5 bases, leaving 15 bases between them. The CDR3 totals 14 residues. CDR1 and CDR2 from the germline V gene are MNHNS and SASEGT. The DNA of the CDR3 is TGTGCCAGCCTCCGGTGCAACCAGAATGAAAAACTGTTTTTT. Encoded protein: CASLRCNQNEKLFF.

The chain links TRBV20-1 to TRBJ2-7; TRBD1 is a possible D gene (6 bases). The CDR3 consists of 16 residues. Germline V CDR1 and CDR2: DFQATT, SNEGSKA (reference sequence). Trimming removed 2 bases from V and 1 base from J, with 18 bases in between. The CDR3 loop is CSARKRDTKVSYEQYF. The CDR3, as DNA: TGCAGTGCTAGAAAAAGGGACACCAAGGTGTCCTACGAGCAGTACTTC.

The chain uses TRBV18 and TRBJ2-7; TRBD1 matches 7 bases. The germline V gene encodes CDR1 KGHSH and CDR2 LQKENI. CDR3 length: 14 amino acids. V lost 5 bases, J lost 3 bases, and 7 bases stayed unmatched. The CDR3 nucleotides read TGTGCCAGCTCAGGCGGACAGGCCCTCTACGAGCAGTACTTC. This sequence encodes CASSGGQALYEQYF.